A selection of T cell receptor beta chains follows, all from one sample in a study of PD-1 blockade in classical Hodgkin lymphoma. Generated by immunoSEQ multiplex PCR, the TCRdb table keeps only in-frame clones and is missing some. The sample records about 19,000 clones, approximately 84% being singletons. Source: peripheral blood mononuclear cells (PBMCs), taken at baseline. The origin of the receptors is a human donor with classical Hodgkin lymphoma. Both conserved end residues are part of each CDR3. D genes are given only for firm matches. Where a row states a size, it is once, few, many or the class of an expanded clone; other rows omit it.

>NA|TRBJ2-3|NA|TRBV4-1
TGCGCCAGCAGCCAAGCCTCGAGGGGGGATACGCAGTATTTT
CASSQASRGDTQYF
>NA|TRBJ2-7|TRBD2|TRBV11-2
TGTGCCAGCACCCGGCGACTAGCGGGTGACTACGAGCAGTACTTC
CASTRRLAGDYEQYF
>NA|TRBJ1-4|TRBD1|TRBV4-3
TGCGCCAGCAGCCCGGGACAGGGGGGAGTGAGGAAACTGTTTTTT
CASSPGQGGVRKLFF
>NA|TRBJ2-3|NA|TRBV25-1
TGTGCCAGCAGGGACGGCCGGTATACGCAGTATTTT
CASRDGRYTQYF
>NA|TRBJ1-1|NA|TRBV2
TGTGCCAGCAGTATAACAATGAACACTGAAGCTTTCTTT
CASSITMNTEAFF
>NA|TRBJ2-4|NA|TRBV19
TGTGCCAGTAGTATGCGGGGGCGGGGCATTCAGTACTTC
CASSMRGRGIQYF
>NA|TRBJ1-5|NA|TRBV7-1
TGTGCCAGCAGCCCTGGGGCCAATAGCAATCAGCCCCAGCATTTT
CASSPGANSNQPQHF
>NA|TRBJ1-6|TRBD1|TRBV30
TGTGCCTTCTCTCTGGGACAGCAAAATTCACCCCTCCACTTT
CAFSLGQQNSPLHF
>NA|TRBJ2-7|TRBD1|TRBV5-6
TGTGCCAGCAGCTTCGCTGACAGGGCGCCCTACGAGCAGTACTTC
CASSFADRAPYEQYF
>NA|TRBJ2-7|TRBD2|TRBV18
TGTGCCAGCTCACCGGGACTTTTTACCAAGACTAGCGGGGGGCCCCACGAGCAGTACTTC
CASSPGLFTKTSGGPHEQYF
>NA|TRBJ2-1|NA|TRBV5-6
TGTGCCAGCAGCTTGCGGCGGGGCACCACCATGAACAATGAGCAGTTCTTC
CASSLRRGTTMNNEQFF
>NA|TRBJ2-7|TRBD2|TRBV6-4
TGTGCCAGCAGTGTACGAGCCGGGGGGGCTTACGAGCAGTACTTC
CASSVRAGGAYEQYF
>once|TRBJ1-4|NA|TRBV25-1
TGTGCCAGCAGTGAATATGGGCAGGCCGAAAAACTGTTTTTT
CASSEYGQAEKLFF
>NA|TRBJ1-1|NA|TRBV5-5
TGTGCCAGCAGCTTTAGTGTCGAGGGGAAGGGCACTGAAGCTTTCTTT
CASSFSVEGKGTEAFF
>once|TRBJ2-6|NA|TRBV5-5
TGTGCCAGCAGCCGGGCCCCGGGGGGCCCTGGGGCCAACGTCCTGACTTTC
CASSRAPGGPGANVLTF
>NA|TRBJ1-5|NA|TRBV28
TGTGCCAGCAGTTTGACAGGCAGGCAGCCCCAGCATTTT
CASSLTGRQPQHF
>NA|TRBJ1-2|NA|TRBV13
TGTGCCAGCAGCTTTTTCCCCGACAGAGAGTATGGCTACACCTTC
CASSFFPDREYGYTF
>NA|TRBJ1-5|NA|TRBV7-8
TGTGCCAGCAGCCCATACCGGAAGGAAAATCAGCCCCAGCATTTT
CASSPYRKENQPQHF
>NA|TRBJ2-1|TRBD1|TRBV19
TGTGCCAGTAGTATAGACAGGGGGCGTGAGCAGTTCTTC
CASSIDRGREQFF
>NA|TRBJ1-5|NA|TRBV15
TGTGCCACCAGCAGAGATCAGGGGAATCAGCCCCAGCATTTT
CATSRDQGNQPQHF
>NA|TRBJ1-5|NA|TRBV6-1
TGTGCCAGCAGTGAATCGGGGTATCAGCCCCAGCATTTT
CASSESGYQPQHF
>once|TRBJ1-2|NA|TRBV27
TGTGCCAGCAGTTTATCGTTAGCAGGGGCCTATGGCTACACCTTC
CASSLSLAGAYGYTF
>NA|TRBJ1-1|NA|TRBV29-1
TGCAGCGTTAAAGGGGGTCCGGTGAACACTGAAGCTTTCTTT
CSVKGGPVNTEAFF
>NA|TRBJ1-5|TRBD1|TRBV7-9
TGTGCCAGCAGCTCTGGACAGGGGACCAATCAGCCCCAGCATTTT
CASSSGQGTNQPQHF
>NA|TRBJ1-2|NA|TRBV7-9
TGTGCCAGCAGCCGGGAGGGCTATGGCTACACCTTC
CASSREGYGYTF
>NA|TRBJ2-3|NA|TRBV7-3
TGTGCCAGCAGCCCATTTCACAGCACAGATACGCAGTATTTT
CASSPFHSTDTQYF
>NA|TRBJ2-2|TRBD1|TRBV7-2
TGTGCCAGCAGCGCCGGGACAGGGGTGTCCGGGGAGCTGTTTTTT
CASSAGTGVSGELFF
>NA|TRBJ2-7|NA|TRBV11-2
TGTGCCAGCAGCTTAGATCAAATAAGGGTCTACGAGCAGTACTTC
CASSLDQIRVYEQYF
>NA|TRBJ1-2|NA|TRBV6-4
TGTGCCAGCAGTGACGGTGGGGGGGCGCATGGCTACACCTTC
CASSDGGGAHGYTF
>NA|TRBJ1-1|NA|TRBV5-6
TGTGCCAGCAGCTTGGAGGGGCGGATGGCTGAAGCTTTCTTT
CASSLEGRMAEAFF
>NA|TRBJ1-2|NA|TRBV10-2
TGCGCCAGCGGGGACTTAAACTATGGCTACACCTTC
CASGDLNYGYTF
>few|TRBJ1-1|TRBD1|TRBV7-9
TGTGCCAGCAGCCCGTGGATGACAGGGAACGCTGAAGCTTTCTTT
CASSPWMTGNAEAFF
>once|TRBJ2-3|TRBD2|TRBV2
TGTGCCAGCAGAAGGATCGGGGGGGGCACAGATACGCAGTATTTT
CASRRIGGGTDTQYF
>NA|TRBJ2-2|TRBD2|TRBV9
TGTGCCAGCAGCGTAGCATTGACTAGCGCCGGGGAGCTGTTTTTT
CASSVALTSAGELFF
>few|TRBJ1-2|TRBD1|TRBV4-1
TGCGCCAGCAGCGAGGGACAGGACTATGGCTACACCTTC
CASSEGQDYGYTF
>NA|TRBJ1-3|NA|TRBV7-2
TGTGCCAGCAGCCCTGGGTGGGGGTCGGGAAACACCATATATTTT
CASSPGWGSGNTIYF
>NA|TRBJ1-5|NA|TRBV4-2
TGTGCCAGCAGCCAAGATCGGGCCGGGGGCAATCAGCCCCAGCATTTT
CASSQDRAGGNQPQHF
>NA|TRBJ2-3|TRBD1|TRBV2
TGTGCCAGCAGACAGGGGGCATTCACAGATACGCAGTATTTT
CASRQGAFTDTQYF
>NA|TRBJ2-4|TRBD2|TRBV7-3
TGTGCCAGCAGCTTAGCGGCTAGCGGGGGAAACATTCAGTACTTC
CASSLAASGGNIQYF
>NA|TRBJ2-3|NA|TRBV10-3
TGTGCCATCAGTGCCACAGAAGTAGATACGCAGTATTTT
CAISATEVDTQYF
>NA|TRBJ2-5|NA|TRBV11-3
TGTGCCAGCAGCCCAGGAGGGGGGGACCCCCCAGAGACCCAGTACTTC
CASSPGGGDPPETQYF
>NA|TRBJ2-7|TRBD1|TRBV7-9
TGTGCCAGCAGCCCCCGGACAGGGGAGGCCGAGCAGTACTTC
CASSPRTGEAEQYF
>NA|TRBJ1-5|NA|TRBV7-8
TGTGCCAGCAGCTTAAGGGAATCGAATCAGCCCCAGCATTTT
CASSLRESNQPQHF
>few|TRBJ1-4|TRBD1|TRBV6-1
TGTGCCAGCAGTGCGCTGACAGGGAGGACTCGGCCTAATGAAAAACTGTTTTTT
CASSALTGRTRPNEKLFF
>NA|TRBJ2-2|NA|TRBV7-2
TGTGCCAGCAGCTCTCGAGGGGGGGGTAACACCGGGGAGCTGTTTTTT
CASSSRGGGNTGELFF
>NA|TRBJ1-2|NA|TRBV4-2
TGTGCCAGCAGCCAAGATTCCGTGAGGGTCTCGGGAGGTGGCTACACCTTC
CASSQDSVRVSGGGYTF
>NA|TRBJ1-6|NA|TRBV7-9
TGTGCCAGCAGCTTTCCAAATTCACCCCTCCACTTT
CASSFPNSPLHF
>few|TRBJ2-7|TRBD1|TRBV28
TGTGCCAGCGGGTCAACAGGGGGAGTCCAGTACTTC
CASGSTGGVQYF
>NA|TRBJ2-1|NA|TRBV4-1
TGCGCCAGCAGCCAAGAGGTTATCGGAGCAAACAATGAGCAGTTCTTC
CASSQEVIGANNEQFF
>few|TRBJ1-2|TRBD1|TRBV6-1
TGTGCCAGCACCCGACAGGGGCGCGCTGCTGGCTACACCTTC
CASTRQGRAAGYTF
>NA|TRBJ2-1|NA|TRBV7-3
TGTGCCAGCAGCCCTTCCCCCAATGAGCAGTTCTTC
CASSPSPNEQFF
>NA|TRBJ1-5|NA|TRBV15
TGTGCCACCAGCAGGGGTAATCAGCCCCAGCATTTT
CATSRGNQPQHF